These 17 T cell receptor beta chains share one sample of origin, sequenced in a study of blood T cell repertoires in COVID-19. Data came from immunoSEQ multiplex PCR; TCRdb stores just in-frame clones and leaves some out. This sample has 50,000 to 60,000 clones, with about 89% found just once. Sequences were obtained from peripheral blood. Every receptor here comes from a man in his 60s with acute or convalescent COVID-19.

The gene calls are TRBV6-2 or TRBV6-3 and TRBJ1-5; TRBD1 agrees at 7 bases. After removal of 2 bases from V and 1 base from J, the junction contained 17 bases not matched to a gene. CDR3 length: 20 amino acids. Germline-derived CDR1 and CDR2 are MNHEY and SVGEGT. The CDR3 DNA sequence: TGTGCCAGCAGTTACACCGAGGTGAGACAGGGAAGGCGGAGCAATCAGCCCCAGCATTTT. Translating it yields CASSYTEVRQGRRSNQPQHF.

V is TRBV6-5 and J is TRBJ1-5; 9 bases fit TRBD1. CDR3 length: 15 amino acids. V shed 6 bases and J 1 base; nucleotides not matched to a gene: 4. Germline V gene sequence: CDR1 MNHEY, CDR2 SVGAGI. The CDR3 loop is CASSPQGASNQPQHF. DNA of the CDR3: TGTGCCAGCAGCCCACAGGGGGCGAGCAATCAGCCCCAGCATTTT.

In this sample, this clone turned up a few times. V is TRBV19 and J is TRBJ1-1; D possibly corresponds to TRBD1 (6 bases). Trimming shortened V by 5 bases and J by 6 bases, and 16 bases separated the two germline ends. The CDR3 spans 14 residues. Germline values: CDR1 LNHDA, CDR2 SQIVND (reference sequence). CDR3 DNA sequence: TGTGCCAGTAGTGGGAGGGCGGGGGCGGCTGAAGCTTTCTTT. Residues: CASSGRAGAAEAFF.

This chain joins TRBV6-5 and TRBJ1-6; TRBD1 matches 8 bases. Trimming removed 5 bases from V and 5 bases from J; junction bases left unmatched: 2. Germline loops: CDR1 MNHEY, CDR2 SVGAGI. This CDR3 has 14 residues. The CDR3: CASSPDRDNSPLHF. The CDR3 DNA sequence: TGTGCCAGCAGTCCGGACAGGGATAATTCACCCCTCCACTTT.

This chain uses TRBV4-2 with TRBJ2-1, with TRBD2 identical over 8 bases. J gave up 3 bases and V 4 bases, and 5 bases lay outside the gene matches. The CDR3 length is 15 residues. Germline loops: CDR1 LGHNA, CDR2 YNFKEQ. The CDR3 spells CASSPRGGVYNEQFF. CDR3 in DNA: TGTGCCAGCAGCCCCCGGGGGGGGGTCTACAATGAGCAGTTCTTC.

The chain has TRBV6-6 and TRBJ1-1; D is ambiguous. Deletions cut 7 bases from V and 4 bases from J, with 16 bases between. Germline assignment: CDR1 MNHNY and CDR2 SVGAGI (reference sequence). This CDR3 is built from 14 residues. CDR3 sequence reads: CASMPMVPGTEAFF. Written as DNA, the CDR3 is TGTGCCAGCATGCCTATGGTTCCGGGCACTGAAGCTTTCTTT.

The chain combines TRBV30 with TRBJ1-2; TRBD1 aligns across 8 bases. J gave up 7 bases and V 2 bases, and 3 bases lay outside the gene matches. Germline V gives CDR1 GTSNPN, CDR2 SVGIG (reference sequence). The CDR3 is 12 residues long. CDR3 DNA: TGTGCCTGGAGTCAGGGGGCGGGTGGCTACACCTTC. Amino acid sequence: CAWSQGAGGYTF.

This clone was detected only once. CDR3 bases: TGTGCCAGCAGTTACCATCACAGGGGATTGACCACTGAAGCTTTCTTT. As protein: CASSYHHRGLTTEAFF. This chain uses TRBV6-2 or TRBV6-3 with TRBJ1-1; 7 bases fit TRBD1. This CDR3 spans 16 amino acids. J lost 4 bases, V lost 2 bases, and 10 bases had no gene match. Germline CDR1 is MNHEY and CDR2 is SVGEGT.

The chain combines TRBV29-1 with TRBJ1-2; D remains unclear. CDR3 length: 12 amino acids. Germline values: CDR1 SQVTM, CDR2 ANQGSEA. Trimming shortened V by 3 bases and J by 1 base, and 6 bases separated the two germline ends. CDR3 DNA: TGCAGCGTTGACAGGCGTAACTATGGCTACACCTTC. As protein: CSVDRRNYGYTF.

V usage is TRBV6-5 and J usage is TRBJ1-5; 8 nucleotides agree with TRBD1. From germline, CDR1 is MNHEY and CDR2 SVGAGI. The CDR3 is 13 amino acids. Trimming at V came to 10 bases and at J to 3 bases, leaving 5 bases not matched to a gene. CDR3 protein: CATRTGINQPQHF. CDR3 nucleotides: TGTGCCACCAGGACAGGGATCAATCAGCCCCAGCATTTT.

The chain uses TRBV6-1 and TRBJ1-3; 7 bases are a match to TRBD1. The junction had 5 bases not matched to a gene; V was cut back by 3 bases and J by 3 bases. Germline V gene sequence: CDR1 MNHNS, CDR2 SASEGT. The CDR3 sequence is 15 residues long. CDR3 nucleotide sequence: TGTGCCAGCAGTGATGAGACAGGGCGTGGAAACACCATATATTTT. Translation gives CASSDETGRGNTIYF.

This clone came up once. The rearrangement joins TRBV6-5 to TRBJ2-7; no clear D. Germline-derived CDR1 and CDR2 are MNHEY and SVGAGI. This CDR3 is 11 amino acids long. Trimming stripped 7 bases from V and 2 bases from J, with 6 bases between. DNA of the CDR3: TGTGCCAGCAAAACAGCCTACGAGCAGTACTTC. Protein: CASKTAYEQYF.

This clone was detected only a few times. CDR3: CASSLTGRDSPLHF. The CDR3, as DNA: TGTGCCAGCAGCTTGACAGGGCGTGATTCACCCCTCCACTTT. This chain connects TRBV5-4 to TRBJ1-6, with D possibly TRBD1 on 6 matching bases. This CDR3 contains 14 residues. Germline V gene sequence: CDR1 SGHNT, CDR2 YYREEE (reference sequence). Trimming pared 1 base from V and 8 bases from J, leaving 10 bases between. The full variable domain, its missing parts supplied by reference TRBV5-4 and TRBJ1-6, is ETGVTQSPTHLIKTRGQQVTLRCSSQSGHNTVSWYQQALGQGPQFIFQYYREEENGRGNFPPRFSGLQFPNYSSELNVNALELDDSALYLCASSLTGRDSPLHFGNGTRLTVT.

This rearrangement joins TRBV15 to TRBJ1-5, with D perhaps matching TRBD1 (5 bases). Germline CDR1 reads LNHNV; CDR2 reads YYDKDF (reference sequence). The CDR3 is 16 amino acids. V gave up 0 bases and J gave up 2 bases, with 11 bases separating them. CDR3 protein: CATSRESGIGNQPQHF. CDR3 in DNA: TGTGCCACCAGCAGAGAGTCAGGGATAGGCAATCAGCCCCAGCATTTT.

The chain carries TRBV24-1 and TRBJ2-2, with 8 bases aligning to TRBD1. The CDR3 runs to 15 residues. Germline V gives CDR1 KGHDR, CDR2 SFDVKD. Trimming removed 2 bases from V and 8 bases from J; junction bases left unmatched: 6. The CDR3 sequence is CATSDSGTGRGELFF. CDR3 bases: TGTGCCACCAGTGATTCCGGGACAGGACGAGGGGAGCTGTTTTTT.

The chain has TRBV12-5 and TRBJ1-1; tentatively, D is TRBD1 (5 bases). Germline CDR1 and CDR2: LGHNT and FRNRAP. The CDR3 extends over 14 amino acids. V was clipped by 7 bases and J by 3 bases, with 15 bases between them. The CDR3 spells CASALGGGDTEAFF. CDR3 DNA: TGTGCTAGTGCCTTGGGGGGGGGAGACACTGAAGCTTTCTTT.

The V call is TRBV14, the J call TRBJ2-1; 8 nucleotides agree with TRBD2. The CDR3 consists of 15 residues. Unmatched junction bases numbered 3, after V lost 2 bases and J lost 3 bases. The germline CDR1 and CDR2 sequences are SGHDN and FVKESK. In DNA, the CDR3 is TGTGCCAGCAGCCAACTACTAGCGGACTACAATGAGCAGTTCTTC. Translating gives CASSQLLADYNEQFF.